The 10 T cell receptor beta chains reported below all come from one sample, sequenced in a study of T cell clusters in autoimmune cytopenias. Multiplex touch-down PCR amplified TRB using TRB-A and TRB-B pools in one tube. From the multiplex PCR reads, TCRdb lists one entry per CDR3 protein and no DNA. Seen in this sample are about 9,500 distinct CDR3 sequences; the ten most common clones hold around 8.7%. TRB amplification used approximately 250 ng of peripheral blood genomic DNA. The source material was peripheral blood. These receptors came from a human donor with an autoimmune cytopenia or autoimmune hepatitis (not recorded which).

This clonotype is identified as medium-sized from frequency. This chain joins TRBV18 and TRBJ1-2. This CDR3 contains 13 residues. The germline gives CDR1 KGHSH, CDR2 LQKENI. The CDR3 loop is CASSPSGMDGYTF.

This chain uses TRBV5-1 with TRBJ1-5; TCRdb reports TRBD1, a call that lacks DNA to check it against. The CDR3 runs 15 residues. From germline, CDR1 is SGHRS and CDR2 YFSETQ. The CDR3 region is CASRETVVGNQPQHF.

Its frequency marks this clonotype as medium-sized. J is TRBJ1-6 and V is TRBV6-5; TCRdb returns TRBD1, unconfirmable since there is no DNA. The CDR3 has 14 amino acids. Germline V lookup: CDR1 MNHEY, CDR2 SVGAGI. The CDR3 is CASSSRGRSSPLHF.

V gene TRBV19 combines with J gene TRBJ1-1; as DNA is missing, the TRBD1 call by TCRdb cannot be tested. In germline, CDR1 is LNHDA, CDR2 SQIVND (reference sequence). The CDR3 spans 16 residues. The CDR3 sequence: CASRSLQVGMDTEAFF.

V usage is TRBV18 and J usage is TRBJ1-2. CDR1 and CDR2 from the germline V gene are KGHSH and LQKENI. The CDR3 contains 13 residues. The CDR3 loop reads CASSREGTRGYTF.

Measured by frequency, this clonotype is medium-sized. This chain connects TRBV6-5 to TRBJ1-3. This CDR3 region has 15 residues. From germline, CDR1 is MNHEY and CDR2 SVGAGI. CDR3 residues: CASSYSSPSGNTIYF.

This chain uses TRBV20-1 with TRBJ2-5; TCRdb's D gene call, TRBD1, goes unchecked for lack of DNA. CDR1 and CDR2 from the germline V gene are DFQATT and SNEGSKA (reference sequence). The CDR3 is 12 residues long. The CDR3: CSALGREETQYF.

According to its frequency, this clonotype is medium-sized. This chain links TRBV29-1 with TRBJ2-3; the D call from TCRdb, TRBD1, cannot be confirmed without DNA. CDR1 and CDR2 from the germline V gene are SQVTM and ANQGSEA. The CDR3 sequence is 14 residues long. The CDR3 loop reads CSVFDRAKADTQYF.

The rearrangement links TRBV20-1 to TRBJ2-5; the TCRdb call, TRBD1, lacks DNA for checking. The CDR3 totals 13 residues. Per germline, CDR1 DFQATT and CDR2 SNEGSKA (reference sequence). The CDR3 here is CSAFRDSQETQYF.

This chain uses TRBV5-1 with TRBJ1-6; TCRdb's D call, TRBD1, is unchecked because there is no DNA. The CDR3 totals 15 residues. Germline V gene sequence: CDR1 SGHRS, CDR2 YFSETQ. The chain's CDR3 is CASSLAGGRYSPLHF. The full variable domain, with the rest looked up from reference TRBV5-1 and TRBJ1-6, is KAGVTQTPRYLIKTRGQQVTLSCSPISGHRSVSWYQQTPGQGLQFLFEYFSETQRNKGNFPGRFSGRQFSNSRSEMNVSTLELGDSALYLCASSLAGGRYSPLHFGNGTRLTVT.